These T cell receptor beta chains were read from a single sample in a study of radiation and T cells in renal cell carcinoma. The protocol was immunoSEQ multiplex PCR, while the TCRdb copy is restricted to in-frame clones and leaves out a portion. The top ten hold roughly 6% of the sample, which has approximately 85,000 clones, roughly 87% seen once. Source: blood, taken from a patient whose treatment included radiotherapy and nephrectomy. The origin of the receptors is a woman aged 65 to 85 with renal cell carcinoma. CDR3s include the opening cysteine and the closing phenylalanine or tryptophan. A D gene is named only where the DNA matches it firmly. Not all rows give a size; the values are once, few, many and, for expanded clones, a class.

>NA|NA|TRBV30|TRBJ1-2
CAWSTSGSGYTF
>NA|NA|TRBV4-3|TRBJ1-1
CASSQETRGSMNTEAFF
>NA|few|TRBV20-1|TRBJ1-1
CSPSPAFF
>TRBD1|NA|TRBV6-5|TRBJ1-2
CASSPTGGYGYTF
>NA|NA|TRBV25-1|TRBJ2-2
CASSLGTGELFF
>NA|NA|TRBV19|TRBJ1-4
CASSSKARATNEKLFF
>NA|NA|TRBV9|TRBJ2-3
CASSVGGGASTDTQYF
>NA|once|TRBV4-1|TRBJ2-5
CASSQLGGVQETQYF
>NA|NA|TRBV5-1|TRBJ2-6
CASSSGHVGANVLTF
>NA|NA|TRBV18|TRBJ2-5
CASSPPPGETQYF
>NA|NA|TRBV4-2|TRBJ2-7
CASSQDPGSDEQYF
>NA|NA|TRBV5-1|TRBJ2-7
CASLPWGAWYEQYF
>TRBD1|few|TRBV19|TRBJ1-2
CASSIGTGPLGYTF
>NA|NA|TRBV5-6|TRBJ2-7
CASRRDWDYEQYF
>NA|NA|TRBV5-6|TRBJ1-5
CASSLRGQQPQHF
>NA|NA|TRBV5-6|TRBJ1-2
CASSSGHLNYGYTF
>NA|NA|TRBV5-1|TRBJ1-2
CASSSDPAYGYTF
>TRBD2|NA|TRBV27|TRBJ2-2
CASSSRLAGNTGELFF
>NA|NA|TRBV30|TRBJ1-2
CAWSQGVVNYGYTF
>NA|few|TRBV5-1|TRBJ1-1
CASSTDMNTEAFF
>TRBD2|NA|TRBV11-2|TRBJ2-3
CASSLGPAGGPDTQYF
>NA|NA|TRBV7-2|TRBJ2-7
CASSSSSYEQYF